Below are 30 T cell receptor beta chains sequenced from a single sample in a study of blood T cell repertoires in COVID-19. Using immunoSEQ multiplex PCR, the repertoire was profiled, and TCRdb retains in-frame clones only, with some absent. Of 150,000 to 200,000 clones listed, about 88% are singletons. Sequencing input: PBMCs or T cells enriched from blood (not recorded which). Receptors originate from a woman between 18 and 29 years old who had recovered from COVID-19.

The rearrangement links TRBV9 to TRBJ2-7; TRBD2 matches at 11 bases. This CDR3 contains 15 residues. CDR1 and CDR2 (germline): SGDLS, YYNGEE. V shed 3 bases and J 4 bases; nucleotides not matched to a gene: 6. The CDR3 loop reads CASSAGTSGRYEQYF. CDR3 nucleotides: TGTGCCAGCAGCGCGGGGACTAGCGGAAGATACGAGCAGTACTTC.

The chain combines TRBV28 with TRBJ2-3, with unresolved D. Trimming took 4 bases from V and 8 from J, leaving 7 bases between them. The V gene's germline CDR1 is MDHEN and CDR2 SYDVKM. The CDR3 totals 11 residues. This chain's CDR3 is CASSSTFTQYF. The CDR3 DNA reads as TGTGCCAGCAGTTCTACTTTTACGCAGTATTTT. Based on the CDR3 plus reference TRBV28 and TRBJ2-3, the full variable domain is DVKVTQSSRYLVKRTGEKVFLECVQDMDHENMFWYRQDPGLGLRLIYFSYDVKMKEKGDIPEGYSVSREKKERFSLILESASTNQTSMYLCASSSTFTQYFGPGTRLTVL.

This chain links TRBV19 with TRBJ1-1, with a tentative D call TRBD1 (5 bases). The CDR3 is made up of 14 amino acids. The V end was cut by 3 bases, the J end by 0 bases, with 8 bases between. Germline CDR1 LNHDA, CDR2 SQIVND (reference sequence). The CDR3 region has the DNA TGTGCCAGTAGTATCCCCAGGGTGAACACTGAAGCTTTCTTT. Protein sequence: CASSIPRVNTEAFF.

The genes are TRBV6-5 and TRBJ1-1; D is unresolved. The CDR3 loop spans 12 amino acids. CDR1 is MNHEY, CDR2 SVGAGI, per germline. V gave up 7 bases and J gave up 7 bases, with 13 bases separating them. The CDR3 DNA follows: TGTGCCAGCACCCTGAAAACGGGTGAAGCTTTCTTT. Its translation is CASTLKTGEAFF.

V and J are TRBV30 and TRBJ1-5; 8 bases line up with TRBD1. Germline lookup yields CDR1 GTSNPN and CDR2 SVGIG (reference sequence). The CDR3 extends over 13 amino acids. V was clipped by 8 bases and J by 2 bases; unmatched bases: 5. CDR3 coding DNA: TGTGCCACGGACAGGGTTGGCAATCAGCCCCAGCATTTT. Residues: CATDRVGNQPQHF.

J is TRBJ2-3 and V is TRBV2, with TRBD2 matching over 8 bases. J was trimmed by 7 bases and V by 2 bases; bases with no gene match: 11. CDR1 is SNHLY and CDR2 is FYNNEI in the germline V gene. This CDR3 comprises 16 residues. The CDR3 protein is CASSESASGSPHTQYF. The CDR3 DNA sequence: TGTGCCAGCAGTGAAAGCGCTAGCGGGTCGCCCCATACGCAGTATTTT.

The chain is built from TRBV5-1 and TRBJ1-6; maybe TRBD1 (6 bases). The CDR3 has 17 residues. Trimming cost V 0 bases and J 4 bases, with 14 bases left between them. Germline V gene sequence: CDR1 SGHRS, CDR2 YFSETQ. CDR3 residues: CASSLDQQGLYNSPLHF. The CDR3 coding sequence is TGCGCCAGCAGCTTGGACCAACAGGGTTTATATAATTCACCCCTCCACTTT.

Remarks on this clone: The junction differs from germline at one of its ends, possibly a read error. The chain uses TRBV27 and TRBJ1-5; no definite D call. CDR1 and CDR2 from the germline V gene are MNHEY and SMNVEV (reference sequence). CDR3 length: 14 amino acids. The CDR3 here is CASRHGNSDQPQHF. As DNA, the CDR3 is TGTGCCAGCAGGCACGGGAATAGCGATCAGCCCCAGCATTTT.

This clone was seen at least ten times. V gene TRBV19 combines with J gene TRBJ2-3, with 9 bases identical to TRBD2. V was clipped by 5 bases and J by 2 bases; unmatched bases: 11. Germline V gives CDR1 LNHDA, CDR2 SQIVND (reference sequence). There are 17 residues in the CDR3. CDR3 in amino acids: CASSPPRAGGPTDTQYF. The CDR3 nucleotides are TGTGCCAGTAGTCCACCCCGAGCGGGGGGACCCACAGATACGCAGTATTTT.

This clone was counted a few times. This same CDR3 is encoded by further DNA sequences in the sample. V usage is TRBV5-4 and J usage is TRBJ2-3; TRBD2 aligns across 8 bases. Per the germline V gene, CDR1 is SGHNT and CDR2 is YYREEE (reference sequence). The V segment lost 1 base and the J segment 1 base; nucleotides outside the gene matches: 5. The CDR3 totals 16 residues. The CDR3 nucleotides read TGTGCCAGCAGCTTGTCGGCGGGAGGACGCACAGATACGCAGTATTTT. Translation: CASSLSAGGRTDTQYF.

The chain recombines TRBV6-4 with TRBJ2-7; maybe TRBD2 (6 bases). V was clipped by 6 bases and J by 6 bases, with 18 bases between them. The CDR3 consists of 14 residues. Germline values: CDR1 MRHNA, CDR2 SNTAGT. The CDR3 nucleotides read TGTGCCAGCAGCCCCGGGCCCCAGGGAGGCGAGCAGTACTTC. It is translated as CASSPGPQGGEQYF.

The chain links TRBV9 to TRBJ2-5, with 7 bases lining up with TRBD2. Germline assignment: CDR1 SGDLS and CDR2 YYNGEE. The CDR3 loop spans 15 amino acids. J lost 3 bases, V lost 0 bases, and 5 bases had no gene match. CDR3 sequence: CASSVDPSGEETQYF. The CDR3 nucleotides are TGTGCCAGCAGCGTAGACCCTAGCGGAGAAGAGACCCAGTACTTC.

The chain has TRBV28 and TRBJ2-7, with a possible D match to TRBD2 (5 bases). Germline V gene lookup returns CDR1 MDHEN and CDR2 SYDVKM. V was trimmed by 3 bases and J by 4 bases, leaving 10 bases between them. The CDR3 is 13 amino acids. CDR3 sequence reads: CASSFEEVYEQYF. The CDR3 DNA reads TGTGCCAGCAGTTTCGAGGAGGTTTACGAGCAGTACTTC.

V is TRBV5-1 and J is TRBJ1-1; weak D call: TRBD1 (6 bases). Germline V gene sequence: CDR1 SGHRS, CDR2 YFSETQ. The CDR3 spans 13 residues. Trimming pared 3 bases from V and 2 bases from J, leaving 8 bases between. As DNA, the CDR3 is TGCGCCAGCAGCTGGACAGCAAACACTGAAGCTTTCTTT. Its translation: CASSWTANTEAFF.

The chain couples TRBV6-2 or TRBV6-3 to TRBJ1-1, with 8 bases identical to TRBD1. Germline assignment: CDR1 MNHEY and CDR2 SVGEGT. V was pared by 6 bases and J by 0 bases, with 3 bases of the junction left unmatched. The CDR3 totals 14 residues. In DNA form, the CDR3 reads TGTGCCAGCAGCCCGGGACAGGTGAACACTGAAGCTTTCTTT. Translated, it gives CASSPGQVNTEAFF.

The chain joins TRBV11-2 to TRBJ2-1, with TRBD1 matching 10 bases. CDR3 length: 18 residues. Trimming cost V 6 bases and J 0 bases; bases outside gene matches: 11. CDR1 is SGHAT, CDR2 FQNNGV, per germline. CDR3 coding DNA: TGTGCCAGCAGACCGGGACAGGGGCCCCGATACTCCTACAATGAGCAGTTCTTC. Translated, it gives CASRPGQGPRYSYNEQFF.

The chain employs TRBV24-1 and TRBJ2-1; 9 bases match TRBD1. The junction had 15 bases not matched to a gene; V was cut back by 6 bases and J by 10 bases. The CDR3 consists of 16 residues. Per the germline V gene, CDR1 is KGHDR and CDR2 is SFDVKD. CDR3 sequence: CATSKLPGQGSGEQFF. The CDR3 coding sequence is TGTGCCACCAGTAAATTACCGGGACAGGGTTCGGGCGAGCAGTTCTTC.

This clone was detected once. The chain is built from TRBV28 and TRBJ2-1; 8 nucleotides match TRBD2. Unmatched junction bases numbered 8, after V lost 10 bases and J lost 9 bases. This CDR3 has 12 residues. Germline CDR1 is MDHEN and CDR2 is SYDVKM. The CDR3 DNA sequence: TGTGCCATCCGGGGGGGGCCGGGTGAGCAGTTCTTC. It codes for CAIRGGPGEQFF.

This chain joins TRBV6-5 and TRBJ2-7, with D perhaps matching TRBD2 (5 bases). The V gene's germline CDR1 is MNHEY and CDR2 SVGAGI. The CDR3 covers 12 residues. Trimming cost V 6 bases and J 6 bases, with 12 bases left between them. CDR3 amino acids: CASSRTGPEQYF. The DNA of the CDR3 is TGTGCCAGCAGCCGGACTGGTCCCGAGCAGTACTTC.

In its sample, this clone was seen a few times. The chain combines TRBV28 with TRBJ1-1; D ambiguous. This CDR3 comprises 14 residues. CDR1 is MDHEN, CDR2 SYDVKM, per germline. The germline V and J ends were trimmed by 6 bases and 5 bases, with 16 bases remaining between them. The CDR3 sequence is CASRLTGDGTEAFF. DNA of the CDR3: TGTGCCAGCAGACTGACCGGGGATGGGACTGAAGCTTTCTTT.

V is TRBV6-2 or TRBV6-3 and J is TRBJ1-5, with D tentatively TRBD1 (5 bases). The CDR3 totals 16 residues. Per germline, CDR1 MNHEY and CDR2 SVGEGT. Trimming cost V 7 bases and J 0 bases, with 16 bases left between them. CDR3 in amino acids: CASNPIGGYSNQPQHF. DNA of the CDR3: TGTGCCAGCAACCCGATCGGGGGTTATAGCAATCAGCCCCAGCATTTT.

The genes are TRBV2 and TRBJ1-6, with TRBD1 identical over 7 bases. V trimming: 6 bases; J trimming: 7 bases; junction bases outside the gene matches: 12. CDR1 SNHLY and CDR2 FYNNEI come from the germline V gene. The CDR3 sequence is 16 residues long. CDR3 in DNA: TGTGCCAGCAGGGGAGGCGGGACAGCTAAGAATTCACCCCTCCACTTT. Its translation: CASRGGGTAKNSPLHF.

The J gene is TRBJ1-1, the V gene TRBV4-2; no reliable D call. The V end was cut by 4 bases, the J end by 10 bases, with 13 bases between. CDR3 size: 12 residues. Looked up from germline, CDR1 is LGHNA and CDR2 is YNFKEQ. CDR3 bases: TGTGCCAGCAGCCCCGACTCCGGCGGAGCTTTCTTT. As protein: CASSPDSGGAFF.

V usage is TRBV28 and J usage is TRBJ2-3; TRBD2 is a possible D gene (7 bases). Trimming took 2 bases from V and 5 from J, leaving 11 bases between them. The CDR3 totals 14 residues. Germline V gene data show CDR1 as MDHEN and CDR2 as SYDVKM. The CDR3 nucleotides are TGTGCCAGCAGTTTACCGGGGGGCGGAGATACGCAGTATTTT. Encoded protein: CASSLPGGGDTQYF.

The rearrangement joins TRBV7-9 to TRBJ1-2; unclear D gene. The ends were cut back, 4 bases at V and 0 bases at J, with 3 bases in the middle. The CDR3 covers 12 residues. Germline V gene data show CDR1 as SEHNR and CDR2 as FQNEAQ (reference sequence). The CDR3 sequence is CASSSSNYGYTF. CDR3 coding DNA: TGTGCCAGCAGCTCCTCTAACTATGGCTACACCTTC. The full variable domain, its missing parts supplied by reference TRBV7-9 and TRBJ1-2, is DTGVSQNPRHKITKRGQNVTFRCDPISEHNRLYWYRQTLGQGPEFLTYFQNEAQLEKSRLLSDRFSAERPKGSFSTLEIQRTEQGDSAMYLCASSSSNYGYTFGSGTRLTVV.

V usage is TRBV28 and J usage is TRBJ2-1; D is possibly TRBD2 (6 bases). This CDR3 has 14 residues. CDR1 is MDHEN, CDR2 SYDVKM, per germline. V was shortened by 4 bases and J by 16 bases, with 23 bases between the two germline ends. Written as DNA, the CDR3 is TGTGCCAGCAGTTCATCACCCGCCGGGACGGGGGATTTCTTC. Protein: CASSSSPAGTGDFF.

The chain uses TRBV7-9 and TRBJ1-5; 8 bases agree with TRBD1. Germline-derived CDR1 and CDR2 are SEHNR and FQNEAQ (reference sequence). This CDR3 spans 14 amino acids. V dropped 3 bases and J dropped 4; count of bases not matched to a gene: 2. CDR3 loop: CASSFQGANQPQHF. The CDR3 bases are TGTGCCAGCAGCTTCCAGGGGGCAAATCAGCCCCAGCATTTT.

The rearrangement links TRBV28 to TRBJ1-1; 8 bases are shared with TRBD1. V trimming: 7 bases; J trimming: 3 bases; junction bases outside the gene matches: 7. The CDR3 consists of 14 residues. Germline loops: CDR1 MDHEN, CDR2 SYDVKM. CDR3 in DNA: TGTGCCAGCACGGTCCAGGGGGCCTACACTGAAGCTTTCTTT. This codes for CASTVQGAYTEAFF.

CDR3 sequence reads: CAISATGDEQYF. CDR3 DNA sequence: TGTGCCATCAGTGCGACAGGGGACGAGCAGTACTTC. This chain uses TRBV10-3 with TRBJ2-7; TRBD1 matches 8 bases. The CDR3 runs 12 residues. From germline, CDR1 is ENHRY and CDR2 SYGVKD. J lost 5 bases, V lost 4 bases, and 1 base had no gene match.

The rearrangement uses TRBV11-2 and TRBJ2-1, with 8 bases fitting TRBD1. V dropped 4 bases and J dropped 0; count of bases not matched to a gene: 14. CDR3 size: 19 residues. Germline-derived CDR1 and CDR2 are SGHAT and FQNNGV. The DNA for the CDR3 is TGTGCCAGCAGCTACGGACAGGGTGCAATAAGTAACTCCTACAATGAGCAGTTCTTC. Amino acid sequence: CASSYGQGAISNSYNEQFF.